The 27 T cell receptor beta chains below all came from one sample that was sequenced in a study of cytomegalovirus exposure and HLA in healthy donors. Data came from immunoSEQ multiplex PCR; TCRdb stores just in-frame clones and leaves some out. The table includes hundreds of thousands of clones, just over 85% detected once. The sample comprised PBMCs. The receptors derive from a woman under 30 in good health and CMV-seronegative.

The chain carries TRBV28 and TRBJ1-2; no reliable D call. Germline lookup yields CDR1 MDHEN and CDR2 SYDVKM. V was shortened by 7 bases and J by 5 bases, with 11 bases between the two germline ends. This CDR3 contains 12 residues. CDR3 nucleotide sequence: TGTGCCAGCACCGGGGAGGTTTATGGCTACACCTTC. Its translation is CASTGEVYGYTF.

V gene TRBV6-5 combines with J gene TRBJ2-7, with D maybe TRBD1 (5 bases). The CDR3 covers 15 residues. Germline V CDR1 and CDR2: MNHEY, SVGAGI. V was trimmed by 0 bases and J by 2 bases, leaving 11 bases between them. DNA for the CDR3: TGTGCCAGCAGTTACTCATCAAGGGGCCCCTACGAGCAGTACTTC. Amino acids: CASSYSSRGPYEQYF.

J is TRBJ1-6 and V is TRBV7-8; 10 bases align to TRBD1. CDR3 size: 17 residues. The ends lost 2 bases at V and 3 bases at J; junction bases unmatched: 4. Germline V lookup: CDR1 SGHVS, CDR2 FQNEAQ. The CDR3 spells CASSLWDRGDYNSPLHF. As DNA, the CDR3 is TGTGCCAGCAGCTTATGGGACAGGGGAGACTATAATTCACCCCTCCACTTT.

The V call is TRBV28, the J call TRBJ1-1; D gene uncertain. The CDR3 loop spans 14 amino acids. Germline loops: CDR1 MDHEN, CDR2 SYDVKM. The V gene lost 5 bases and the J gene lost 4 bases, with 14 bases spanning the gap. CDR3 bases: TGTGCCAGCAGTCTCCGCGCGGGTATCACTGAAGCTTTCTTT. It codes for CASSLRAGITEAFF.

The table lists this clone with a count of one. The J gene is TRBJ2-7, the V gene TRBV27; 9 positions agree with TRBD1. CDR3 length: 16 amino acids. V lost 0 bases, J lost 3 bases, and 6 bases stayed unmatched. CDR1 is MNHEY and CDR2 is SMNVEV in the germline V gene (reference sequence). The CDR3 loop reads CASSLSLGQGLYEQYF. The CDR3 nucleotides are TGTGCCAGCAGTTTATCTTTAGGACAGGGGCTCTACGAGCAGTACTTC.

The J gene is TRBJ2-5, the V gene TRBV5-1, with D possibly being TRBD2 (6 bases). Germline CDR1 SGHRS, CDR2 YFSETQ. Trimming took off 0 bases at V and 4 bases at J, with 13 bases between the two ends. CDR3 size: 15 residues. In DNA form, the CDR3 reads TGCGCCAGCAGCTTGGGGGTAACCGGGGGAGAGACCCAGTACTTC. This encodes CASSLGVTGGETQYF.

V gene TRBV10-3 combines with J gene TRBJ2-5; no definite D call. Germline V gene sequence: CDR1 ENHRY, CDR2 SYGVKD. The CDR3 extends over 11 amino acids. The V end was cut by 6 bases, the J end by 3 bases, with 5 bases between. In nucleotides, the CDR3 is TGTGCCATCAGGAGAGAAGAGACCCAGTACTTC. Residues: CAIRREETQYF.

This clone was counted a single time. The chain recombines TRBV7-2 with TRBJ2-5, with 7 bases lining up with TRBD1. Germline V lookup: CDR1 SGHTA, CDR2 FQGNSA. This CDR3 region has 15 residues. J was trimmed by 6 bases and V by 5 bases; bases with no gene match: 12. CDR3 bases: TGTGCCAGCAGCCCTGAAGGGGGCCTTGGAAAGACCCAGTACTTC. It codes for CASSPEGGLGKTQYF.

The chain links TRBV2 to TRBJ1-6; D not resolved. This CDR3 is built from 14 residues. V shed 1 base and J shed 5 bases, with 6 bases lying between them. Germline V gene lookup returns CDR1 SNHLY and CDR2 FYNNEI. As DNA, the CDR3 is TGTGCCAGCAGTGAAGGGCAGAATAATTCACCCCTCCACTTT. This encodes CASSEGQNNSPLHF.

This sequence joins TRBV15 and TRBJ1-5, with 9 bases aligning to TRBD1. The J segment lost 1 base and the V segment lost 8 bases, leaving 3 bases of the junction unmatched. Germline CDR1 reads LNHNV; CDR2 reads YYDKDF (reference sequence). This CDR3 spans 14 amino acids. The CDR3 reads CATETGGSNQPQHF. The CDR3 DNA sequence: TGTGCCACCGAGACAGGGGGAAGCAATCAGCCCCAGCATTTT.

This clone was observed a handful of times. The rearrangement links TRBV11-2 to TRBJ2-7; D gene ambiguous. With 2 bases removed from V and 5 bases from J, the gap between germline ends came to 7 bases. CDR3 length: 12 amino acids. Germline values: CDR1 SGHAT, CDR2 FQNNGV. CDR3 nucleotide sequence: TGTGCCAGCAGCTTAAGTGGCCACGAGCAGTACTTC. Translated: CASSLSGHEQYF. Filled out from reference TRBV11-2 and TRBJ2-7, the complete variable domain reads EAGVAQSPRYKIIEKRQSVAFWCNPISGHATLYWYQQILGQGPKLLIQFQNNGVVDDSQLPKDRFSAERLKGVDSTLKIQPAKLEDSAVYLCASSLSGHEQYFGPGTRLTVT.

This chain joins TRBV7-8 and TRBJ2-2; 13 bases match TRBD2. Trimming took 6 bases from V and 4 from J; bases not matched to a gene: 8. Germline CDR1 is SGHVS and CDR2 is FQNEAQ. CDR3 length: 17 amino acids. CDR3 sequence (DNA): TGTGCCAGCAGTGCGCCGGGACTAGCGGGGACCACCGGGGAGCTGTTTTTT. Translating gives CASSAPGLAGTTGELFF.

The genes are TRBV28 and TRBJ1-1; 8 bases fit TRBD1. Losses at the gene ends were 7 bases for V and 6 bases for J; bases not matched to a gene: 13. There are 15 residues in the CDR3. In germline, CDR1 is MDHEN, CDR2 SYDVKM. This CDR3 reads CASKGTGLGQAEAFF. The CDR3 coding sequence is TGTGCCAGCAAAGGGACAGGATTAGGACAGGCTGAAGCTTTCTTT.

The gene calls are TRBV5-1 and TRBJ1-1; TRBD1 matches at 8 bases. V shed 4 bases, J shed 1 base, and the junction held 9 bases outside the gene matches. Germline V gene lookup returns CDR1 SGHRS and CDR2 YFSETQ. The CDR3 totals 16 residues. The CDR3 loop is CASSPRTGRANTEAFF. In nucleotides, the CDR3 is TGCGCCAGCAGCCCCCGGACAGGGAGGGCGAACACTGAAGCTTTCTTT. The complete variable domain, with remaining parts taken from reference TRBV5-1 and TRBJ1-1, reads KAGVTQTPRYLIKTRGQQVTLSCSPISGHRSVSWYQQTPGQGLQFLFEYFSETQRNKGNFPGRFSGRQFSNSRSEMNVSTLELGDSALYLCASSPRTGRANTEAFFGQGTRLTVV.

The chain combines TRBV27 with TRBJ2-5; TRBD2 agrees at 9 bases. Germline assignment: CDR1 MNHEY and CDR2 SMNVEV (reference sequence). This CDR3 has 17 amino acids. The V gene end was trimmed by 2 bases and the J gene end by 0 bases; junction bases not matched to a gene: 7. CDR3 sequence reads: CASSLTGLAPHQETQYF. CDR3 DNA: TGTGCCAGCAGTTTAACGGGACTAGCTCCACACCAAGAGACCCAGTACTTC.

As DNA, the CDR3 is TGTGCCAGCAGTTCCACGGCCGCCGGACCACAGGGAGAGACCCAGTACTTC. It translates to CASSSTAAGPQGETQYF. This rearrangement joins TRBV28 to TRBJ2-5; TRBD1 might be the D (6 bases). V lost 4 bases and J lost 4, with 22 bases in between. The CDR3 covers 17 residues. Germline CDR1 reads MDHEN; CDR2 reads SYDVKM.

The rearrangement links TRBV5-1 to TRBJ2-1; D perhaps matches TRBD2 (6 bases). V dropped 6 bases and J dropped 0 bases, with 16 bases sitting between them. From germline, CDR1 is SGHRS and CDR2 YFSETQ. This CDR3 is built from 16 residues. CDR3 in amino acids: CASTSGTSSSYNEQFF. Written as DNA, the CDR3 is TGCGCCAGCACGTCCGGGACTTCAAGCTCCTACAATGAGCAGTTCTTC.

Only a few counts were recorded for this clone. The chain joins TRBV6-5 to TRBJ2-1; D is perhaps TRBD1 (7 bases). Germline V gene sequence: CDR1 MNHEY, CDR2 SVGAGI. The CDR3 extends over 15 amino acids. Trimming removed 7 bases at V and 6 bases at J, with 19 bases between. The chain's CDR3 is CASTPRRAGGNEQFF. CDR3 nucleotide sequence: TGTGCCAGCACTCCCAGGAGGGCAGGGGGCAATGAGCAGTTCTTC.

This chain uses TRBV10-2 with TRBJ1-3; no clear D. Trimming took 2 bases from V and 4 from J, leaving 3 bases between them. Looked up from germline, CDR1 is WSHSY and CDR2 is SAAADI. The CDR3 totals 12 residues. CDR3 bases: TGCGCCAGCAGTGAGGAGGGAAACACCATATATTTT. Its translation is CASSEEGNTIYF.

In its sample, this clone was seen once. J is TRBJ2-1 and V is TRBV5-4; D might be TRBD2 (5 bases). CDR3 length equals 11 residues. The V end was cut by 10 bases, the J end by 7 bases, with 12 bases between. Germline V gene sequence: CDR1 SGHNT, CDR2 YYREEE (reference sequence). The CDR3 nucleotides read TGTGCCCCCAGCCGGGGAAATGAGCAGTTCTTC. Protein product: CAPSRGNEQFF. Using reference TRBV5-4 and TRBJ2-1 for the parts outside the CDR3, the full variable domain is ETGVTQSPTHLIKTRGQQVTLRCSSQSGHNTVSWYQQALGQGPQFIFQYYREEENGRGNFPPRFSGLQFPNYSSELNVNALELDDSALYLCAPSRGNEQFFGPGTRLTVL.

As for this clone: This CDR3 is also generated by other DNA sequences in the sample. The chain joins TRBV5-1 to TRBJ2-2; D uncertain. Germline V gives CDR1 SGHRS, CDR2 YFSETQ. V was trimmed by 3 bases and J by 3 bases, leaving 3 bases between them. This CDR3 contains 12 residues. The CDR3 bases are TGCGCCAGCAGCTCATACACCGGGGAGCTGTTTTTT. Protein sequence: CASSSYTGELFF.

This clone has only a few counts. J is TRBJ2-1 and V is TRBV19, with 10 positions matching TRBD2. V lost 8 bases, J lost 3 bases, and 4 bases stayed unmatched. Germline lookup yields CDR1 LNHDA and CDR2 SQIVND (reference sequence). CDR3 length: 14 amino acids. This chain's CDR3 is CASVSGRRYNEQFF. DNA of the CDR3: TGTGCCAGTGTTAGCGGGAGGCGCTACAATGAGCAGTTCTTC.

The CDR3 spells CASSERGASYNEQFF. DNA for the CDR3: TGTGCCAGCAGTGAACGGGGGGCTTCCTACAATGAGCAGTTCTTC. The chain combines TRBV6-1 with TRBJ2-1, with D perhaps TRBD2 (7 bases). Per the germline V gene, CDR1 is MNHNS and CDR2 is SASEGT. V lost 2 bases, J lost 1 base, and 9 bases lay in between. CDR3 length: 15 amino acids.

The rearrangement uses TRBV28 and TRBJ1-2; D is perhaps TRBD1 (6 bases). With 4 bases removed from V and 4 bases from J, the gap between germline ends came to 19 bases. The CDR3 runs 16 residues. The V gene's germline CDR1 is MDHEN and CDR2 SYDVKM. The DNA for the CDR3 is TGTGCCAGCAGTTCCTACAGGGCTTTCAGGGGCTATGGCTACACCTTC. Its protein product is CASSSYRAFRGYGYTF.

V usage is TRBV7-9 and J usage is TRBJ2-3, with 9 positions matching TRBD1. The V gene's germline CDR1 is SEHNR and CDR2 FQNEAQ (reference sequence). The trim removed 5 bases at V and 3 bases at J, leaving 6 bases unmatched. The CDR3 extends over 15 amino acids. CDR3 region: CASSQGQGVTDTQYF. In DNA form, the CDR3 reads TGTGCCAGCAGCCAGGGACAGGGTGTGACAGATACGCAGTATTTT.

The chain couples TRBV7-9 to TRBJ2-7; 9 nucleotides match TRBD1. This CDR3 has 16 residues. The V gene end was trimmed by 6 bases and the J gene end by 1 base; junction bases not matched to a gene: 10. Germline CDR1 and CDR2: SEHNR and FQNEAQ (reference sequence). CDR3 residues: CASSWTDRGSSYEQYF. In nucleotides, the CDR3 is TGTGCCAGCAGTTGGACGGACAGGGGTAGTTCCTACGAGCAGTACTTC.

This chain joins TRBV5-1 and TRBJ1-3; 10 bases map to TRBD1. The CDR3 covers 15 residues. CDR1 SGHRS and CDR2 YFSETQ come from the germline V gene. Germline trimming cut 4 bases from V and 3 bases from J; bases unmatched to any gene: 4. The CDR3 nucleotides read TGCGCCAGCAGCACCGGGACAGGGGATGGAAACACCATATATTTT. Its protein product is CASSTGTGDGNTIYF.